This is a list of T cell receptor beta chains from one sample in a study of shared clonotypes between healthy human individuals. Only in-frame clones appear in the TCRdb table, and some are missing; sequencing was by immunoSEQ multiplex PCR. The top ten clones hold 0.3% of a sample with 550,000 to 600,000 clones, roughly 98% of them seen once. Material for sequencing was naive CD8+ T cells sorted from blood. The receptors stem from a man aged 30-40 years in good health. The CDR3 runs from the conserved cysteine through the conserved F or W. Fields, in order: clone size, V gene, D gene, J gene, CDR3 DNA, CDR3 protein. D genes are given only for firm matches. A row's size may be missing; if present it is once, few, many or a size class.

NA,TRBV11-2,NA,TRBJ2-7,TGTGCCAGCAGCTTAGGTGTGGGGGACATGGGGTACGAGCAGTACTTC,CASSLGVGDMGYEQYF
NA,TRBV27,NA,TRBJ2-5,TGTGCCAGCAGTTTATCCTCCGCGGGGACCCAGTACTTC,CASSLSSAGTQYF
NA,TRBV28,NA,TRBJ2-1,TGTGCCAGCAGTTTAGGAAGGGACGATGAGCAGTTCTTC,CASSLGRDDEQFF
NA,TRBV7-9,NA,TRBJ2-7,TGTGCCAGCAGCTCAGGCCCCGGGACTGCCGCCTACGAGCAGTACTTC,CASSSGPGTAAYEQYF
NA,TRBV10-3,NA,TRBJ2-1,TGTGCCATCAGTGAGCCCCCCTGGGATAGCGGTTACAATGAGCAGTTCTTC,CAISEPPWDSGYNEQFF
NA,TRBV9,TRBD2,TRBJ2-3,TGTGCCAGCAGCGCGGGACTAGCTAGCACAGATACGCAGTATTTT,CASSAGLASTDTQYF
NA,TRBV27,TRBD1,TRBJ1-5,TGTGCCAGCAGCCTGGACAGGGGTAGCAATCAGCCCCAGCATTTT,CASSLDRGSNQPQHF
NA,TRBV7-9,NA,TRBJ1-5,TGTGCCAGCAGCCCCGCGGAAAATCAGCCCCAGCATTTT,CASSPAENQPQHF
NA,TRBV7-6,TRBD1,TRBJ1-1,TGTGCCAGCAGCCCGACAGGGGAGAACACTGAAGCTTTCTTT,CASSPTGENTEAFF
NA,TRBV18,TRBD1,TRBJ2-5,TGTGCCAGCTCACCAATCCGGGACAGGGTGGAGACCCAGTACTTC,CASSPIRDRVETQYF
NA,TRBV15,NA,TRBJ2-4,TGTGCCACATCCGAACAGAAAAACATTCAGTACTTC,CATSEQKNIQYF
NA,TRBV28,NA,TRBJ1-5,TGTGCCAGCACCCCGGGGGGCAATCAGCCCCAGCATTTT,CASTPGGNQPQHF
NA,TRBV9,NA,TRBJ1-2,TGTGCCAGCAGCCCCCGACAGGTTAACTATGGCTACACCTTC,CASSPRQVNYGYTF
NA,TRBV4-1,NA,TRBJ2-7,TGCGCCAGCAGCCAAGAATCCGGGACACTCCGCGAGCAGTACTTC,CASSQESGTLREQYF
once,TRBV19,NA,TRBJ2-1,TGTGCCAGTAGTATGCAGCAGTCGAGGGAGCAGTTCTTC,CASSMQQSREQFF
NA,TRBV11-2,TRBD2,TRBJ2-3,TGTGCCAGCAGCTCTTGGACTAGCGGAGGGACAGATACGCAGTATTTT,CASSSWTSGGTDTQYF
once,TRBV5-4,NA,TRBJ2-1,TGTGCCAGCAGCTTGGGAGACAATGAGCAGTTCTTC,CASSLGDNEQFF
NA,TRBV5-4,NA,TRBJ2-1,TGTGCCAGCAGCTTGGACAGGGACAATGAGCAGTTCTTC,CASSLDRDNEQFF
NA,TRBV6-6,NA,TRBJ1-5,TGTGCCAGCAGTTTACTCGGAGGGCTGGGGGAGCCCCAGCATTTT,CASSLLGGLGEPQHF
NA,TRBV9,TRBD2,TRBJ2-7,TGTGCCAGCAGCGTAGTGACTAGCGAGAGCTCCTACGAGCAGTACTTC,CASSVVTSESSYEQYF
NA,TRBV6-5,NA,TRBJ2-5,TGTGCCAGCAGTTACTTTCGGGGGGCCGGAGAGACCCAGTACTTC,CASSYFRGAGETQYF
NA,TRBV6-1,NA,TRBJ2-7,TGTGCCAGCAGCTCAGGGCCCCCCTACGAGCAGTACTTC,CASSSGPPYEQYF
NA,TRBV10-3,NA,TRBJ2-3,TGTGCCATCCAGGGGATGGAGAATACGCAGTATTTT,CAIQGMENTQYF
NA,TRBV19,TRBD1,TRBJ2-1,TGTGCCAGTAGTTTTGATAGGACAGGGGGATTGGATGAGCAGTTCTTC,CASSFDRTGGLDEQFF
NA,TRBV30,TRBD2,TRBJ2-1,TGTGCCTGTACTATAGCGGGAGAGTACAATGAGCAGTTCTTC,CACTIAGEYNEQFF
NA,TRBV5-1,TRBD1,TRBJ1-1,TGCGCCAGCAGCTTCGCCACAGGGGCCCGGACTGAAGCTTTCTTT,CASSFATGARTEAFF
once,TRBV5-6,NA,TRBJ1-1,TGTGCCAGCAGCCGGGAGGACACTGAAGCTTTCTTT,CASSREDTEAFF
NA,TRBV27,NA,TRBJ2-3,TGTGCCAGCAGCCACAGGTGGGATACGCAGTATTTT,CASSHRWDTQYF
NA,TRBV6-1,NA,TRBJ1-3,TGTGCCAGCAGTGAGTGGGACACCGCGGGCCCCTCTGGAAACACCATATATTTT,CASSEWDTAGPSGNTIYF
NA,TRBV7-9,TRBD1,TRBJ1-1,TGTGCCAGCAGCGATAACCGGGACAGGGTATTCGCTGAAGCTTTCTTT,CASSDNRDRVFAEAFF
NA,TRBV5-1,TRBD1,TRBJ2-1,TGCGCCAGCAGCCCTGGGACAGGGGGCACTGAGCAGTTCTTC,CASSPGTGGTEQFF
NA,TRBV29-1,NA,TRBJ1-3,TGCAGCGTTGAAGGAAGGGGGGACACCATATATTTT,CSVEGRGDTIYF
NA,TRBV7-8,TRBD2,TRBJ2-4,TGTGCCAGCAGCTTAGGGACGGCGGGAGGGCCCTCCAAAAACATTCAGTACTTC,CASSLGTAGGPSKNIQYF
NA,TRBV4-3,TRBD1,TRBJ2-7,TGCGCCAGCAGCCCAGGACAGGGAGTTTGGGAGCAGTACTTC,CASSPGQGVWEQYF
NA,TRBV29-1,TRBD2,TRBJ2-1,TGCAGCGTTGAAGATGGCGGGAGCAGCCAGTCCTACAATGAGCAGTTCTTC,CSVEDGGSSQSYNEQFF
NA,TRBV7-8,NA,TRBJ1-2,TGTGCCAGCAGCATGGACGACCGAGGGGGCTATGGCTACACCTTC,CASSMDDRGGYGYTF
NA,TRBV7-6,NA,TRBJ2-2,TGTGCCAGCAGCTTAGCGTTAACGGGACGGCACACCGGGGAGCTGTTTTTT,CASSLALTGRHTGELFF
NA,TRBV10-3,TRBD1,TRBJ1-1,TGTGCCATCAGTGAGGGATTCCGGGACAGGAACACTGAAGCTTTCTTT,CAISEGFRDRNTEAFF